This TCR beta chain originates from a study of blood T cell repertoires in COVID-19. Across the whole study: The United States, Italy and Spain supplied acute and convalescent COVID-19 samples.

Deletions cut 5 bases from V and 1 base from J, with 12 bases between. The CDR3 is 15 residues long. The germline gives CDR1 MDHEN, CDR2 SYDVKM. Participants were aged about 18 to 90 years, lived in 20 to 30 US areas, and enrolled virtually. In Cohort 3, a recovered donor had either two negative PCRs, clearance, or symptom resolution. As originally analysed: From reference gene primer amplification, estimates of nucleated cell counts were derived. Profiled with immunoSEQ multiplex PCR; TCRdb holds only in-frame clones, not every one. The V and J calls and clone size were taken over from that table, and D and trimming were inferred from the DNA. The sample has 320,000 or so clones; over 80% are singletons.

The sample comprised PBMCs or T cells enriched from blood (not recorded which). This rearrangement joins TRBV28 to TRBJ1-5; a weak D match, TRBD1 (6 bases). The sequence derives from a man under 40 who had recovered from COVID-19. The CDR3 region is CASSPQGKSNQPQHF. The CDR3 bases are TGTGCCAGCAGTCCCCAGGGGAAGAGCAATCAGCCCCAGCATTTT.